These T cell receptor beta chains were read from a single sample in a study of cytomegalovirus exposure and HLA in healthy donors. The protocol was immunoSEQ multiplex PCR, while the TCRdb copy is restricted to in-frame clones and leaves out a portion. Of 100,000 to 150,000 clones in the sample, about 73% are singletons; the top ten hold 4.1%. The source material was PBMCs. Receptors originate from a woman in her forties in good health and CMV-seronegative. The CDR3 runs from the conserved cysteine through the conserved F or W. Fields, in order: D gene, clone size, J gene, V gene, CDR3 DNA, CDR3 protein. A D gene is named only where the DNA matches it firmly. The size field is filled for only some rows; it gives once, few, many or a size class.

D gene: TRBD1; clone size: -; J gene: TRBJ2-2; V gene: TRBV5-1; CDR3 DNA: TGCGCCAGCAGCAAGGGACAGGGGGCGGACACCGGGGAGCTGTTTTTT; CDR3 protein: CASSKGQGADTGELFF
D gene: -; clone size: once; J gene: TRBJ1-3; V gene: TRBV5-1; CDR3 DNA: TGCGCCAGAACTGGTTTAGGGGATAGCTCTGGAAACACCATATATTTT; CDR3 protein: CARTGLGDSSGNTIYF
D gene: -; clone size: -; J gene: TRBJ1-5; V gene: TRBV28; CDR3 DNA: TGTGCCAGCACCCAGGGGCAGTGGCAGCCCCAGCATTTT; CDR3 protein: CASTQGQWQPQHF
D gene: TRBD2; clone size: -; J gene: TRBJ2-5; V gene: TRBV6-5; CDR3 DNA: TGTGCCAGCAGTTACCTAGCGGGGGGGCGAGAGACCCAGTACTTC; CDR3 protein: CASSYLAGGRETQYF
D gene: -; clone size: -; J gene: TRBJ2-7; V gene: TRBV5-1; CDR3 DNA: TGCGCCAGCAGCTTGGACAGTGTGTCCTACGAGCAGTACTTC; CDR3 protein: CASSLDSVSYEQYF
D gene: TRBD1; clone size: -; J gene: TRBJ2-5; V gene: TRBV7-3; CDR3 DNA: TGTGCCAGCAGCCCATCTAGGACAGGGTTTGAGACCCAGTACTTC; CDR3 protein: CASSPSRTGFETQYF
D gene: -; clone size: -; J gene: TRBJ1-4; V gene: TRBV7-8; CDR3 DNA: TGTGCCAGCAGCCGCTGGGGCGGACGAGCAACTAATGAAAAACTGTTTTTT; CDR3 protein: CASSRWGGRATNEKLFF
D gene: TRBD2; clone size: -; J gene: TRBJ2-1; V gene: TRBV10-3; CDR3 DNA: TGTGCCATCACGGGACTAGCGGACAACAATGAGCAGTTCTTC; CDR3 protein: CAITGLADNNEQFF
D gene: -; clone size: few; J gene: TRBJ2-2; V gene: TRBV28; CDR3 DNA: TGTGCCAGCAGTTTAATGGACTTTCGGAACACCGGGGAGCTGTTTTTT; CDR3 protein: CASSLMDFRNTGELFF
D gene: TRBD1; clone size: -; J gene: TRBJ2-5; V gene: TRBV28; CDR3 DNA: TGTGCCAGCAGCCTAGGGGGACAGGGAGGAGAGACCCAGTACTTC; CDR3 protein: CASSLGGQGGETQYF
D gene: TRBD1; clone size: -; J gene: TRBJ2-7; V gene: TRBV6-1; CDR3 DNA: TGTGCCAGCAGTATACGGGACAGATCCTACGAGCAGTACTTC; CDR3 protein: CASSIRDRSYEQYF
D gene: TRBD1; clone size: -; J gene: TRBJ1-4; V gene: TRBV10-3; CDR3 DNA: TGTGCCATCAGTGAGGGACAGGGTGGAGAAAAACTGTTTTTT; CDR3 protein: CAISEGQGGEKLFF
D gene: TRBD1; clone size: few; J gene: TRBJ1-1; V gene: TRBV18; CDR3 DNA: TGTGCCAGCTCAAGGAACCGGGACAGGGACACTGAAGCTTTCTTT; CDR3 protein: CASSRNRDRDTEAFF
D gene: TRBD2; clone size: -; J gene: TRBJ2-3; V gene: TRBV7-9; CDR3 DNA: TGTGCCAGCAGCGCGAATCTAGCGGGGGGAGATACGCAGTATTTT; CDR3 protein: CASSANLAGGDTQYF
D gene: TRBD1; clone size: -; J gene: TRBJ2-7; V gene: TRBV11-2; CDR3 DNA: TGTGCCAGCAGCGGGGTCTGGGACAGCGAGAATCAGCAGTACTTC; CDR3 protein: CASSGVWDSENQQYF
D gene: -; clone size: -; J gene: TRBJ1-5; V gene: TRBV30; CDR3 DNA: TGTGCCTGGACACAGGGCTACAATCAGCCCCAGCATTTT; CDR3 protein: CAWTQGYNQPQHF
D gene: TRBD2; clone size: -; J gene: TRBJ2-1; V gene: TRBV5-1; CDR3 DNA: TGCGCCAGCAGACGTTTGGGGCGGGAGGGCAACAATGAGCAGTTCTTC; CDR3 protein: CASRRLGREGNNEQFF
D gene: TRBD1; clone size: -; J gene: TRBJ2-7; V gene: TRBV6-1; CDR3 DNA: TGTGCCAGCAGTACAGGGGGCAACGAGCAGTACTTC; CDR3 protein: CASSTGGNEQYF
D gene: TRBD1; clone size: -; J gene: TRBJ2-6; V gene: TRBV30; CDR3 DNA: TGTGCCTGGAGTTACGGGACAGGAAACTCTGGGGCCAACGTCCTGACTTTC; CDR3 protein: CAWSYGTGNSGANVLTF
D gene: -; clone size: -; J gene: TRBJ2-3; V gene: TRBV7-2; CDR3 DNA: TGTGCCAGCAGCCCCGCGGGGGCCACCACAGATACGCAGTATTTT; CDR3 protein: CASSPAGATTDTQYF
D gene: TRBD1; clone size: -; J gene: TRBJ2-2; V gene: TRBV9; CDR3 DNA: TGTGCCAGCAGTTATACAGGGGGCGCGGCCGGGGAGCTGTTTTTT; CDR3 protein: CASSYTGGAAGELFF
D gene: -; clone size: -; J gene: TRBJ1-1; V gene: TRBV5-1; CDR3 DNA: TGCGCCAGCAGCACGGCAGCGACTCAGAACACTGAAGCTTTCTTT; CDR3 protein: CASSTAATQNTEAFF
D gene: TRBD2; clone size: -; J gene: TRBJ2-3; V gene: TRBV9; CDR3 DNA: TGTGCCAGCAGCCCGACTAGCGGGAGAAGGGATACGCAGTATTTT; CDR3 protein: CASSPTSGRRDTQYF
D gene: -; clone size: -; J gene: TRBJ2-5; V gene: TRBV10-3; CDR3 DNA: TGTGCCATCAGTGAGGGGGGGAGCGAGACCCAGTACTTC; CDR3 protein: CAISEGGSETQYF
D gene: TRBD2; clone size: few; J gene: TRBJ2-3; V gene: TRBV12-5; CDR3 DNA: TGTGCTAGTGGGGTAGCGGGAGAGACAGATACGCAGTATTTT; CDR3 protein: CASGVAGETDTQYF
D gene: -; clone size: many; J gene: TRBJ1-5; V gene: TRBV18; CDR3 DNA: TGTGCCAGCTCACACAGGGAATCGGGTCAGCCCCAGCATTTT; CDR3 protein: CASSHRESGQPQHF
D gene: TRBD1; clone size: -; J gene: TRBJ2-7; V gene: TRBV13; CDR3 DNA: TGTGCCAGCAGCCTGGGCGGACAGGGCTCTTACGAGCAGTACTTC; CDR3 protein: CASSLGGQGSYEQYF
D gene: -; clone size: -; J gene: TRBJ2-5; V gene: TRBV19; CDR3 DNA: TGTGCCAGTAGTATATCGACCCAGGTTCAAGAGACCCAGTACTTC; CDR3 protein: CASSISTQVQETQYF
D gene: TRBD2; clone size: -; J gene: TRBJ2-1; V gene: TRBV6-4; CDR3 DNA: TGTGCCAGCATTCCCCAAAGACTAGCGGGGTTTGAGGATGAGCAGTTCTTC; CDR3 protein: CASIPQRLAGFEDEQFF
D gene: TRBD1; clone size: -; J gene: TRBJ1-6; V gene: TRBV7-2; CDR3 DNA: TGTGCCAGCAGCTTGGTCCCGGGACAGAATTCACCCCTCCACTTT; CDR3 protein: CASSLVPGQNSPLHF
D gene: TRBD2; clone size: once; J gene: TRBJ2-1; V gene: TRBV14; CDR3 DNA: TGTGCCAGCAGCCAAGGGAGGTATCCCAGCGGGGGGGCCAATGAGCAGTTCTTC; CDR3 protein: CASSQGRYPSGGANEQFF
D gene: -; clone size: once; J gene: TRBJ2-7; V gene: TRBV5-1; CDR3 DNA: TGCGCCAGCAGCTTGGCACAGGGAAGCTACGAGCAGTACTTC; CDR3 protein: CASSLAQGSYEQYF
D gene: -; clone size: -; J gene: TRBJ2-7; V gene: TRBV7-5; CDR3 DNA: TGTGCCCCAAAACAGGGGACGCAGTACGAGCAGTACTTC; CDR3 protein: CAPKQGTQYEQYF
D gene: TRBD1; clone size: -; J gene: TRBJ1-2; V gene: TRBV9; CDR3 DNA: TGTGCCAGCAGCGTAGCTCCCGGGACAGCCCTTTTATGGTATGGCTACACCTTC; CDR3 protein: CASSVAPGTALLWYGYTF
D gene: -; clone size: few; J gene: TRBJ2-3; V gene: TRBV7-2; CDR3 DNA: TGTGCCAGCAGCTTAGGGCTAGTTTGGTCAGATACGCAGTATTTT; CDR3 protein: CASSLGLVWSDTQYF
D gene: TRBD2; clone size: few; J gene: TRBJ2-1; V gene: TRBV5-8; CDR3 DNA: TGTGCCAGCAGCGATACGTTCCAGCGGGGGGGCCTGGCCTACAATGAGCAGTTCTTC; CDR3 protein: CASSDTFQRGGLAYNEQFF
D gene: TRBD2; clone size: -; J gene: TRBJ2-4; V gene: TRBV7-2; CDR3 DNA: TGTGCCAGCAGCGCCCAGACTAGCGGGGGTTGGGTCGGAGGAAACATTCAGTACTTC; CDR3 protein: CASSAQTSGGWVGGNIQYF
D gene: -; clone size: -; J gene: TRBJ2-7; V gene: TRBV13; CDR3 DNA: TGCGCCAGCAGCTCCCGCCGGACAGTCCACGAGCAGTACTTC; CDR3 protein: CASSSRRTVHEQYF
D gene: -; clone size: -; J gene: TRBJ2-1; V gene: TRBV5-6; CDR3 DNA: TGTGCCAGCAGCTTCCGGGACTGGGGATACAATGAGCAGTTCTTC; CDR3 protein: CASSFRDWGYNEQFF
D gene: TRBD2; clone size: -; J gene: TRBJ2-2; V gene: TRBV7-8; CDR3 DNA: TGTGCCAGCAGCTTAGGCGCCACTAGCGGGAGGGCCGTCGGGGAGCTGTTTTTT; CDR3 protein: CASSLGATSGRAVGELFF
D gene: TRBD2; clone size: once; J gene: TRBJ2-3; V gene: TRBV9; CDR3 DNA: TGTGCCAGCAGCGTAGAATCGTTGGGCCGAGGCGGGGGGGGCACAGATACGCAGTATTTT; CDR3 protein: CASSVESLGRGGGGTDTQYF
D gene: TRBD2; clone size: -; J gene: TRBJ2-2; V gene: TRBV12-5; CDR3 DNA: TGTGCTAGTGGTTTGGGGGTCGGGGGGGGCAGCGGGGAGCTGTTTTTT; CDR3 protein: CASGLGVGGGSGELFF
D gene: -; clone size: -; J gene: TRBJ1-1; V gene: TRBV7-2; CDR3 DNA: TGTGCCAGCAGCTTAGAGGGCAGTAGCGCTGAAGCTTTCTTT; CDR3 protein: CASSLEGSSAEAFF
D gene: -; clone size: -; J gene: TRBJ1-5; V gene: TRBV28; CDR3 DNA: TGTGCCAGCAGTTTATCCCAGGGCAGGGTAAATCAGCCCCAGCATTTT; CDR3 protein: CASSLSQGRVNQPQHF
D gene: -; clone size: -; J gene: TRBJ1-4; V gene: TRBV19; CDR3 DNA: TGTGCCAGTAGTATTCAATCATCAGGGCGGTATGAAAAACTATTTTTT; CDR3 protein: CASSIQSSGRYEKLFF
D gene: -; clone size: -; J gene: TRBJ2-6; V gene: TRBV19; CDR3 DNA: TGTGCCAGTACCATTGTGGAGGGACGTTATGGGGCCAACGTCCTGACTTTC; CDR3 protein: CASTIVEGRYGANVLTF
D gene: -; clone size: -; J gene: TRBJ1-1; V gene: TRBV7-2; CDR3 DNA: TGTGCCAGCAGGACGGAAACGGGATCCACTGAAGCTTTCTTT; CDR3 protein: CASRTETGSTEAFF
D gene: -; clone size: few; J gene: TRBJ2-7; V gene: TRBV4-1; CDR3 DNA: TGCGCCAGCTCCGGAGACAGGTTATTACACGAGCAGTACTTC; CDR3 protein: CASSGDRLLHEQYF
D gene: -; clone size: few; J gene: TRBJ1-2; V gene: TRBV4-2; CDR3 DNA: TGTGCCAGCAGCCAAGATTGGTCCAGGGGAAATGGCTACACCTTC; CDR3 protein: CASSQDWSRGNGYTF
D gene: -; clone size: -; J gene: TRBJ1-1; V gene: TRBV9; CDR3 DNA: TGTGCCAGCAGCGTCGGTGGGTTGCAGGGCATGAACACTGAAGCTTTCTTT; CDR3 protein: CASSVGGLQGMNTEAFF
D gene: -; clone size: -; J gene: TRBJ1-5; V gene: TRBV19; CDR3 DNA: TGTGCCAGTAGCCCGACCTGGCAGGGGAGAGGTCCCCAGCATTTT; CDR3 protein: CASSPTWQGRGPQHF
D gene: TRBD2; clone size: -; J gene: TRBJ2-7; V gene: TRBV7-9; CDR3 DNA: TGTGCCAGCAGCTTGGGGACTAGCGGGAGGGGTTACGAGCAGTACTTC; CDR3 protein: CASSLGTSGRGYEQYF
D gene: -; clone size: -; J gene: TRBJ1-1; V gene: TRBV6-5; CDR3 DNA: TGTGCCAGCAGTTACGTGGAGACTGAAGCTTTCTTT; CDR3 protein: CASSYVETEAFF